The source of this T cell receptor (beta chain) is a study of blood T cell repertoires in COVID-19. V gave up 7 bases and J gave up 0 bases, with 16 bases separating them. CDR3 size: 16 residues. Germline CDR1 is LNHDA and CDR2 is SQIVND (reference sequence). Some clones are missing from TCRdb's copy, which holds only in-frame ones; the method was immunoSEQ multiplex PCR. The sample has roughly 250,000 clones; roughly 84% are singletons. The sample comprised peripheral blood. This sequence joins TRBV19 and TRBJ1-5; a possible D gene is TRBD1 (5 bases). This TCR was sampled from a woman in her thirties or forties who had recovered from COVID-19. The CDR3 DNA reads TGTGCCAGTAATTCCCTGGCAGGGCTTAGCAATCAGCCCCAGCATTTT. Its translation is CASNSLAGLSNQPQHF.